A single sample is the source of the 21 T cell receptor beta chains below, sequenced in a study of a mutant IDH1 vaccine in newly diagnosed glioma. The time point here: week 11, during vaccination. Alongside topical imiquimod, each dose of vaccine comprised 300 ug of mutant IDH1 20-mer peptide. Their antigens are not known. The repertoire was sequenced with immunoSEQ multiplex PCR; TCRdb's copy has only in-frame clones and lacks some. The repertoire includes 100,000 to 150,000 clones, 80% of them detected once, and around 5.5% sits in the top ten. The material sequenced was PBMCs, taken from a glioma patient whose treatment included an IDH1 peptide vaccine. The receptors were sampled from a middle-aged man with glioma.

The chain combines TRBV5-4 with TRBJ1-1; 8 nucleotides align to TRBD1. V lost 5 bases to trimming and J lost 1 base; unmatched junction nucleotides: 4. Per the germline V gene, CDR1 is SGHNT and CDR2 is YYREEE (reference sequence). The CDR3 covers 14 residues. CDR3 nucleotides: TGTGCCAGCAGTGCAGGGGGCCCGAACACTGAAGCTTTCTTT. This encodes CASSAGGPNTEAFF.

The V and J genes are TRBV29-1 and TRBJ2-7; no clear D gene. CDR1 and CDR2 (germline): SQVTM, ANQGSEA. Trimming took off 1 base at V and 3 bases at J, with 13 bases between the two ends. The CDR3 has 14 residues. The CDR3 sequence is CSVEGSRSSYEQYF. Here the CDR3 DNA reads TGCAGCGTTGAAGGGTCCCGGTCGAGCTACGAGCAGTACTTC.

CDR3 in DNA: TGTGCCAGCAGCCCCCGCCCCCACGGCACAGATACGCAGTATTTT. The encoded protein is CASSPRPHGTDTQYF. The chain joins TRBV21-1 to TRBJ2-3. TRBV21-1 is recorded as a pseudogene. CDR3 length: 15 amino acids.

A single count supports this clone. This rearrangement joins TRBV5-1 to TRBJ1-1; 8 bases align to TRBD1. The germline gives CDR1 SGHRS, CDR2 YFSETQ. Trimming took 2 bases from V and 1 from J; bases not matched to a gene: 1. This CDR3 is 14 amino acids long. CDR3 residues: CASSFRGRNTEAFF. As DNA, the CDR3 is TGCGCCAGCAGCTTCAGGGGGCGGAACACTGAAGCTTTCTTT.

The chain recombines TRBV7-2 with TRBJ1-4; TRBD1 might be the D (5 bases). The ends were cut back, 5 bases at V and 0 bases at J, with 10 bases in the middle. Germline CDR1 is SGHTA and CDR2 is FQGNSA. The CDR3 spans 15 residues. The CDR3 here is CASSLGGSTNEKLFF. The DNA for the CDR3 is TGTGCCAGCAGCCTGGGGGGGTCAACTAATGAAAAACTGTTTTTT.

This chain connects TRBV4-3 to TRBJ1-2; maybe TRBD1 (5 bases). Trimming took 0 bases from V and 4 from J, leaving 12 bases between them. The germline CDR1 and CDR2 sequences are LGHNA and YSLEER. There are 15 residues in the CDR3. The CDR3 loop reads CASSQDEGASYGYTF. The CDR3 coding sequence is TGCGCCAGCAGCCAAGATGAAGGGGCGTCCTATGGCTACACCTTC.

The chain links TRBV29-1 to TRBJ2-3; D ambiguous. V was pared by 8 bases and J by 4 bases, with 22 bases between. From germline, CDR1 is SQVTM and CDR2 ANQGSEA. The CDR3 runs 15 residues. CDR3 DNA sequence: TGCAGCCCGAGATCGGTAGGCCCTGGGGCAGATACGCAGTATTTT. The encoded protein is CSPRSVGPGADTQYF.

As DNA, the CDR3 is TGTGCCAGCAGCTTGGGGCCTAGCGGGGGGCCAGATACGCAGTATTTT. Protein product: CASSLGPSGGPDTQYF. The gene calls are TRBV5-6 and TRBJ2-3, with 11 bases lining up with TRBD2. The junction had 4 bases not matched to a gene; V was cut back by 0 bases and J by 4 bases. The length of the CDR3 is 16 residues. The germline gives CDR1 SGHDT, CDR2 YYEEEE.

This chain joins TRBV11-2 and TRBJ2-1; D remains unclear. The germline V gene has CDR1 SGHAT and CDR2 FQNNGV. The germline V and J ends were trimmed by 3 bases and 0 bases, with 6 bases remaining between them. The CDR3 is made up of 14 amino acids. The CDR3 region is CASSFVSSYNEQFF. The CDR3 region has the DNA TGTGCCAGCAGCTTTGTGAGCTCCTACAATGAGCAGTTCTTC.

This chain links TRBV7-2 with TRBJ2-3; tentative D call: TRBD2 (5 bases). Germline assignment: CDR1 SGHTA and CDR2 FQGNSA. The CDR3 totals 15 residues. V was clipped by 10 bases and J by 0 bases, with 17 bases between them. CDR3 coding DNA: TGTGCCACCGTCTTGGCTAGCCCTAGCACAGATACGCAGTATTTT. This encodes CATVLASPSTDTQYF.

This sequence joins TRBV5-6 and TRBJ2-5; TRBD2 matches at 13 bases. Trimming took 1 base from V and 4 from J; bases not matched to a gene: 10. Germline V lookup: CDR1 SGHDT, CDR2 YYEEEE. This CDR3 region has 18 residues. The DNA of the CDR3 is TGTGCCAGCAGCTTGCCCGGGACTAGCGGGAATATTGGAGAGACCCAGTACTTC. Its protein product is CASSLPGTSGNIGETQYF.

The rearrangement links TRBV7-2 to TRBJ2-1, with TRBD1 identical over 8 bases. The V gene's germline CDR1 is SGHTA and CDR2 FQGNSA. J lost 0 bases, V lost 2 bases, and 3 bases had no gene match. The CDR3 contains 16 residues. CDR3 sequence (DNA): TGTGCCAGCAGCTTACGGACAGGGAGCTCCTACAATGAGCAGTTCTTC. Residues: CASSLRTGSSYNEQFF. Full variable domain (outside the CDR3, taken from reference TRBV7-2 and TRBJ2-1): GAGVSQSPSNKVTEKGKDVELRCDPISGHTALYWYRQSLGQGLEFLIYFQGNSAPDKSGLPSDRFSAERTGGSVSTLTIQRTQQEDSAVYLCASSLRTGSSYNEQFFGPGTRLTVL.

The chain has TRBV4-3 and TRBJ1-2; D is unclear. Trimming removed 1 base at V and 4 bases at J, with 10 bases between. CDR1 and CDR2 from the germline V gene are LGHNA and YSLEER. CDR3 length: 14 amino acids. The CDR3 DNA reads TGCGCCAGCAGCCAAGTCGGCCAACCCTATGGCTACACCTTC. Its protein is CASSQVGQPYGYTF.

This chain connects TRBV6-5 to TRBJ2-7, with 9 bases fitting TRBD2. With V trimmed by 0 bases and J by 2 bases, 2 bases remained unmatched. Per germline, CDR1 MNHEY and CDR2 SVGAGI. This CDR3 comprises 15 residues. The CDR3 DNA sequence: TGTGCCAGCAGTTACTCTAGCGGGAGTACCTACGAGCAGTACTTC. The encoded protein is CASSYSSGSTYEQYF.

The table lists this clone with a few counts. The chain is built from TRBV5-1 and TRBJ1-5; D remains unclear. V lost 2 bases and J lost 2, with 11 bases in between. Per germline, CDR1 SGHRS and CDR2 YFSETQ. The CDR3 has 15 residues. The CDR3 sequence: CASSFGWGGNQPQHF. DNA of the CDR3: TGCGCCAGCAGCTTTGGTTGGGGTGGCAATCAGCCCCAGCATTTT. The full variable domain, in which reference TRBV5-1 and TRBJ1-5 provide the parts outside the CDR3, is KAGVTQTPRYLIKTRGQQVTLSCSPISGHRSVSWYQQTPGQGLQFLFEYFSETQRNKGNFPGRFSGRQFSNSRSEMNVSTLELGDSALYLCASSFGWGGNQPQHFGDGTRLSIL.

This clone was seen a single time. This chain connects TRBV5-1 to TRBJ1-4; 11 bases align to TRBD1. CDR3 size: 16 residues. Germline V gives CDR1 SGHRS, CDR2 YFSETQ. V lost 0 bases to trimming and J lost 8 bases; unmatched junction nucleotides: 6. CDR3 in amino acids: CASSLESRDRGEKLFF. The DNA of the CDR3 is TGCGCCAGCAGCTTGGAATCCCGGGACAGGGGGGAAAAACTGTTTTTT.

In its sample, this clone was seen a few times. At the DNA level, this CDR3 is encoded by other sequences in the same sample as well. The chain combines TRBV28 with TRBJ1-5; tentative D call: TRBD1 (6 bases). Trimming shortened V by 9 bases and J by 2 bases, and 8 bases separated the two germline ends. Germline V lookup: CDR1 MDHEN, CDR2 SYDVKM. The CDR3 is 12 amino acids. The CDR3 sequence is CASRTGNQPQHF. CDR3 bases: TGTGCCAGTCGGACAGGCAATCAGCCCCAGCATTTT. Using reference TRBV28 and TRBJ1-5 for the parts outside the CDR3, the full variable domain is DVKVTQSSRYLVKRTGEKVFLECVQDMDHENMFWYRQDPGLGLRLIYFSYDVKMKEKGDIPEGYSVSREKKERFSLILESASTNQTSMYLCASRTGNQPQHFGDGTRLSIL.

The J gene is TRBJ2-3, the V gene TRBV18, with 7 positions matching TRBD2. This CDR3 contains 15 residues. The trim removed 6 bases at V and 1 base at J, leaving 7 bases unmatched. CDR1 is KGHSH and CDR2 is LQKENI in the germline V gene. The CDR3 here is CASSPVAGRTDTQYF. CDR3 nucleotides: TGTGCCAGCTCCCCAGTAGCGGGCCGCACAGATACGCAGTATTTT. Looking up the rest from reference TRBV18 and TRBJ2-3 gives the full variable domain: NAGVMQNPRHLVRRRGQEARLRCSPMKGHSHVYWYRQLPEEGLKFMVYLQKENIIDESGMPKERFSAEFPKEGPSILRIQQVVRGDSAAYFCASSPVAGRTDTQYFGPGTRLTVL.

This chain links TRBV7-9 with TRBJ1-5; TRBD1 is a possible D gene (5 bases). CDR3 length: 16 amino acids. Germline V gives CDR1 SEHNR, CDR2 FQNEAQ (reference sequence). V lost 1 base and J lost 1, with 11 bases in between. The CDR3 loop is CASSLVDTASNQPQHF. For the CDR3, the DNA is TGTGCCAGCAGCTTAGTGGACACTGCCAGCAATCAGCCCCAGCATTTT.

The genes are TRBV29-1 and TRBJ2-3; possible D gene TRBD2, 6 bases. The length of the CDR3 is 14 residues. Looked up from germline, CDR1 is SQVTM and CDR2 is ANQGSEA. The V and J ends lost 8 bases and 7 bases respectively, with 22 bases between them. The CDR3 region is CSSGGDGAWYTQYF. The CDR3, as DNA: TGCAGCTCCGGGGGAGACGGGGCGTGGTATACGCAGTATTTT.

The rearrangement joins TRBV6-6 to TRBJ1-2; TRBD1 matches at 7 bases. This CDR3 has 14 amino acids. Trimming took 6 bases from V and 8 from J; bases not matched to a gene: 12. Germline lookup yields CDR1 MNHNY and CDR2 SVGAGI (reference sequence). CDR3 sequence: CASSSDRVRSGYTF. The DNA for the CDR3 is TGTGCCAGCAGCTCCGACAGGGTCCGAAGCGGCTACACCTTC.